The rows below give T cell receptor beta chains drawn from one sample of a study of blood T cell repertoires in COVID-19. TCRdb keeps only in-frame clones here, not all; method: immunoSEQ multiplex PCR. The sample has about 260,000 clones; around 87% are singletons. Material: peripheral blood. The receptors stem from a woman between 45 and 65 years old with acute or convalescent COVID-19. The CDR3 runs from the conserved cysteine through the conserved F or W. The D gene is left open where the match is weak. A clone size is listed for some rows: how often the clone was seen (once, few, many), or a class if it is expanded.

V | size | D | CDR3
TRBV28 | NA | NA | CASSSETPGGGYGYTF
TRBV4-3 | NA | TRBD1 | CASSKQGIYGYTF
TRBV18 | NA | NA | CASSPRTATNEKLFF
TRBV4-3 | NA | NA | CASSLFSPPGTEAFF
TRBV18 | few | TRBD1 | CASSPPDEPGTVPYEQYF
TRBV18 | few | TRBD2 | CASSKKGNGGLALDTQYF
TRBV10-2 | once | NA | CASSESEYSPLHF
TRBV11-2 | NA | TRBD2 | CASNPGGLRVSLAKNIQYF
TRBV5-1 | NA | NA | CASSLALATYNEQFF
TRBV27 | NA | NA | CASSFGQNSYEQYF
TRBV6-6 | NA | TRBD1 | CASRQTRDRQETQYF
TRBV10-1 | NA | TRBD2 | CASIILAGVKKSSYNEQFF
TRBV7-7 | NA | TRBD2 | CASSRGASGDTDTQYF
TRBV28 | NA | NA | CASSSPGQRIEQFF
TRBV5-1 | NA | TRBD1 | CASSLGVGQVVQTLHF
TRBV16 | NA | NA | CASSHPQGRNQPQHF
TRBV10-3 | NA | TRBD2 | CAIKTSGSEYTQYF
TRBV23-1 | NA | NA | CASSQRECETYCWAYEQYF
TRBV9 | NA | TRBD2 | CASSVDGRGVETQYF
TRBV9 | NA | NA | CASSVETRGEQYF
TRBV7-8 | once | TRBD1 | CASSWGQGVHEQYF
TRBV5-1 | NA | TRBD2 | CASSYVSRRAGTQYF
TRBV19 | once | TRBD1 | CASSVQGAGETQYF
TRBV4-3 | NA | TRBD1 | CASSQESGDRGAGYTF
TRBV14 | NA | NA | CASSQGPQGAYNEKLFF
TRBV11-1 | NA | TRBD2 | CASSLGEGYTGELFF
TRBV28 | NA | TRBD1 | CASSTPGQGSNQPQHF
TRBV4-3 | NA | NA | CASSQDRRGDEKLFF
TRBV29-1 | few | TRBD2 | CSVAQGVGLTSGRANSYEQYF
TRBV27 | NA | NA | CASSLTGTAYNEQFF
TRBV28 | NA | NA | CASSFFRMNTEAFF
TRBV11-2 | NA | NA | CASSLVAVTGELFF
TRBV11-2 | NA | TRBD2 | CASSYGWRTSANDNEQFF
TRBV30 | NA | TRBD2 | CAWSPSGITQYF
TRBV4-3 | few | TRBD1 | CASSAQGTWGYTF
TRBV28 | NA | TRBD1 | CASSPRGQRNYEQYF
TRBV6-2/TRBV6-3 | NA | NA | CASSKRTADHQPQHF
TRBV9 | once | NA | CASSVGISPAEQFF
TRBV19 | NA | NA | CASSIGFAGAIEKLFF
TRBV5-1 | NA | TRBD2 | CASSLVASGRALDF
TRBV5-1 | NA | TRBD1 | CASSPTGTGRGTQYF
TRBV14 | NA | NA | CASSQGGADTEAFF
TRBV24-1 | NA | TRBD2 | CATSDPGLAEGSYNEQFF
TRBV7-9 | few | NA | CASSQGQGNTIYF
TRBV6-5 | NA | NA | CASSKTESISYEQYF
TRBV7-6 | few | TRBD1 | CASSGRTGGSSGYTF
TRBV5-1 | NA | NA | CASSFNQWTGELFF
TRBV3-1/TRBV3-2 | NA | TRBD1 | CAIHLEGARETQYF
TRBV5-5 | NA | NA | CASSLTGSRTGELFF
TRBV11-3 | NA | TRBD1 | CASGTGSGNTIYF
TRBV10-3 | few | TRBD1 | CAIRDRTLPDEQYF
TRBV29-1 | NA | TRBD1 | CSVRRQGVNEQFF
TRBV13 | NA | TRBD2 | CASSLTALAGGWVDEQFF
TRBV7-8 | NA | TRBD2 | CASSSRRGRGGYEQYF
TRBV7-3 | once | NA | CASSPRVSTDTQYF
TRBV4-1 | NA | NA | CASSQELAFSYEQYF
TRBV7-9 | few | NA | CASSLEAGINEKLFF
TRBV7-2 | NA | TRBD1 | CASSLGDRAYGNEQFF
TRBV7-2 | few | NA | CASSFQQETQYF
TRBV9 | NA | NA | CASSVGGQNNSPLHF